A selection of T cell receptor beta chains follows, all from one sample in a study of blood T cell repertoires in COVID-19. Libraries were prepared by immunoSEQ multiplex PCR; TCRdb keeps only in-frame clonotypes and omits some of them. The sample comprises 80,000 to 90,000 clones, roughly 82% of which are singletons, and approximately 1.3% rests with the top ten. The sample consisted of peripheral blood. The source of these receptors is a woman older than 75 with acute or convalescent COVID-19. Both conserved end residues are part of each CDR3. The D gene is left open where the match is weak. Rows may omit the clone size; those that give it use once, few, many or a size class.

cdr3_nt: TGTGCCAGCAGTGATACGACAGGGGGATATCAGCCCCAGCATTTT
cdr3_aa: CASSDTTGGYQPQHF
cdr3_length: 15
d_call: TRBD1
clone_size: -
j_call: TRBJ1-5
v_call: TRBV28

cdr3_nt: TGTGCCAGCAGCCCCGGGACTAGCGGGGGGTACGAGCAGTACTTC
cdr3_aa: CASSPGTSGGYEQYF
cdr3_length: 15
d_call: TRBD2
clone_size: -
j_call: TRBJ2-7
v_call: TRBV27

cdr3_nt: TGTGCCAGCAGTACCGGGACAGCAACTGAAGCTTTCTTT
cdr3_aa: CASSTGTATEAFF
cdr3_length: 13
d_call: TRBD1
clone_size: -
j_call: TRBJ1-1
v_call: TRBV6-5

cdr3_nt: TGTGCCAGCAGCCCGGACAGTGGAGCACAGTTCTTC
cdr3_aa: CASSPDSGAQFF
cdr3_length: 12
d_call: -
clone_size: -
j_call: TRBJ2-1
v_call: TRBV12-3/TRBV12-4

cdr3_nt: TGCAGCGTTGAATCCGGGACAGGGGATTCAGAGACCCAGTACTTC
cdr3_aa: CSVESGTGDSETQYF
cdr3_length: 15
d_call: TRBD1
clone_size: few
j_call: TRBJ2-5
v_call: TRBV29-1

cdr3_nt: TGTGCCGGAAGGACAGCGCAACCAAATCAGCCCCAGCATTTT
cdr3_aa: CAGRTAQPNQPQHF
cdr3_length: 14
d_call: -
clone_size: -
j_call: TRBJ1-5
v_call: TRBV28

cdr3_nt: TGCGCCAGCAGCTGGACAGAGAACACTGAAGCTTTCTTT
cdr3_aa: CASSWTENTEAFF
cdr3_length: 13
d_call: -
clone_size: -
j_call: TRBJ1-1
v_call: TRBV5-1

cdr3_nt: TGTGCCAGCAGCCGGGGGGTGAGCAATCAGCCCCAGCATTTT
cdr3_aa: CASSRGVSNQPQHF
cdr3_length: 14
d_call: -
clone_size: -
j_call: TRBJ1-5
v_call: TRBV27

cdr3_nt: TGCGCCAGCAGGACAGGGGCAGCGAACACTGAAGCTTTCTTT
cdr3_aa: CASRTGAANTEAFF
cdr3_length: 14
d_call: TRBD1
clone_size: -
j_call: TRBJ1-1
v_call: TRBV10-2

cdr3_nt: TGTGCCGGACAGGGCTTCACTGAAGCTTTCTTT
cdr3_aa: CAGQGFTEAFF
cdr3_length: 11
d_call: TRBD1
clone_size: -
j_call: TRBJ1-1
v_call: TRBV6-5

cdr3_nt: TGCGCCAGCAGCTCGGGTCCGAATGAAAAACTGTTTTTT
cdr3_aa: CASSSGPNEKLFF
cdr3_length: 13
d_call: -
clone_size: -
j_call: TRBJ1-4
v_call: TRBV5-1